This entry is about one T cell receptor beta chain. It lacks a known antigen. Base qualities are not at hand, and no much larger clone is one base apart. These data are taken from a study of OX40 agonist ivuxolimab in advanced cancers. Regarding the research as a whole: Ivuxolimab, which targeted the costimulatory receptor OX40 (CD134), was an agonistic, fully human IgG2 monoclonal antibody. The paper reports the monotherapy dose-escalation portion (N = 52 patients) of the phase I ivuxolimab trial. The dose-escalation cohort was roughly 80% male with a mean age of about 65 years, ranging from roughly 23 to 85. Intravenous ivuxolimab was administered to patients every 2 weeks at six dose levels: 0.01, 0.1, 0.3, 1.5, 3 and 10 mg/kg. Prior anti-PD-1, anti-PD-L1 or anti-CTLA-4 therapy was permitted, and checkpoint inhibitors had been received by about 36% of dose-escalation patients. Three dose-escalation patients achieved partial responses, one with hepatocellular carcinoma and two with cutaneous melanoma. Of the roughly 51 dose-escalation patients, hepatocellular carcinoma was present in around 20, melanoma in roughly 15, renal cell carcinoma in 9 and head and neck cancer in 9. The purpose of peripheral TCRbeta sequencing was to test whether ivuxolimab changed TCR sequence diversity and led to clonal T-cell expansion. Results and caveats for the whole study, not just this receptor: At doses from 0.1 to 3.0 mg/kg, clonal expansion was seen in both CD4+ and CD8+ blood T cells between baseline and week 6. After ivuxolimab, expanded clones were on average more numerous among CD8+ T cells than among CD4+ T cells. Low levels of normalized T-cell clonal expansion were also shown by some nonresponding patients. The antigen specificity of the clonally expanded peripheral T cells was not determined. In the 0.1-3.0 mg/kg groups, partial responders were among the patients with the lowest normalized peripheral clonal expansion, particularly in CD8+ T cells.

Genomic DNA was extracted from sorted cells for sequencing of the TCRbeta CDR3 region. The immunoSEQ Assay was used to sequence the TCRbeta CDR3 regions. Entries here come from immuneACCESS through TCRdb and include only in-frame sequences with V and J called. Some clones fail to appear in such tables; in the studies checked, an unresolved V gene covers under half of the shortfall, and the cause of the remainder is unknown. A total of about 30,000 clones appear in this sample, about three quarters of them only once. Approximately 24% of the sample goes to the ten largest clones. CDR1 and CDR2 were assigned from the germline V gene as MGHRA and YSYEKL. Reading from cysteine to phenylalanine, the CDR3 counts 16 amino acids. Solely the CDR3 DNA is kept, with 48 bases framed from the first base. V has 6 bases trimmed and J has 3 bases trimmed; junction bases matching no gene number 14. The trial excluded patients who had a history of autoimmune disease or who were on systemic immunosuppression. Peripheral blood for TCR sequencing was collected from all dose cohorts at baseline, on cycle 4 day 1, and on cycle 7 day 1. The samples were drawn from a first-in-human, open-label, multicenter phase I dose-escalation trial of ivuxolimab. Adults with locally advanced or metastatic head and neck squamous cell, hepatocellular, melanoma or renal cell carcinoma were enrolled in the trial. Before TCR sequencing, CD4+ and CD8+ T cells were separately sorted from peripheral blood.

The rearranged segments are TRBV4-1 and TRBJ2-7; a stretch of 7 junction bases matches TRBD1. Here the sequenced sample was CD4+ or CD8+ T cells sorted from blood, taken in a trial of the OX40 agonist ivuxolimab. The receptor was isolated from an adult with an advanced solid tumor such as melanoma, head and neck, liver or kidney cancer. For the CDR3, the sequence is CASSSPGQRKYYEQYF. The nucleotides are TGCGCCAGCAGTTCGCCGGGACAGAGGAAGTACTACGAGCAGTACTTC.